The sequence of this TCR beta chain was determined in a study of blood T cell repertoires in COVID-19. Here immunoSEQ multiplex PCR was the method, and the copy in TCRdb shows in-frame clones only, minus some. The sample shows 130,000 to 150,000 clones, 84% of them seen only once. The germline gives CDR1 SGHTA, CDR2 FQGNSA. The CDR3 spans 15 residues. V dropped 5 bases and J dropped 0; count of bases not matched to a gene: 4. This clone has a single count. This receptor was obtained from a woman between 45 and 60 years old who had been exposed to COVID-19. V and J are TRBV7-2 and TRBJ2-7; 10 bases align to TRBD2. Sequences were obtained from PBMCs or T cells enriched from blood (not recorded which). In nucleotides, the CDR3 is TGTGCCAGCAGCCTGGGACTAGCGAGCTCCTACGAGCAGTACTTC. This sequence encodes CASSLGLASSYEQYF. Supplemented by reference TRBV7-2 and TRBJ2-7, the full variable domain reads GAGVSQSPSNKVTEKGKDVELRCDPISGHTALYWYRQSLGQGLEFLIYFQGNSAPDKSGLPSDRFSAERTGGSVSTLTIQRTQQEDSAVYLCASSLGLASSYEQYFGPGTRLTVT.